The rows below give T cell receptor beta chains drawn from one sample of a study of blood T cell repertoires in COVID-19. Profiled with immunoSEQ multiplex PCR; TCRdb holds only in-frame clones, not every one. The top ten hold around 13% of the sample, which has around 130,000 clones, roughly 86% seen once. Sequencing was done on a sample of peripheral blood. These receptors were obtained from a human donor in a cohort sampled during active COVID-19. Each CDR3 is given with its conserved first and last residue. D genes are given only for firm matches. Rows may omit the clone size; those that give it use once, few, many or a size class.

size	V	J	D	DNA	CDR3
few	TRBV11-2	TRBJ1-3	.	TGTGCCAGCAGCTCGTCCCCTGGAAACACCATATATTTT	CASSSSPGNTIYF
once	TRBV4-1	TRBJ1-5	.	TGCGCCAGCAGCCAAGATGGGCAGGGCGGTCAGCCCCAGCATTTT	CASSQDGQGGQPQHF
.	TRBV6-5	TRBJ1-6	TRBD1	TGTGCCAGCAGCCAGGGGACAGGGTGGGATTCACCCCTCCACTTT	CASSQGTGWDSPLHF
few	TRBV7-9	TRBJ1-2	TRBD1	TGTGCCAGCAGCTTGAACAGGGGAGACTATGGCTACACCTTC	CASSLNRGDYGYTF
.	TRBV7-3	TRBJ2-7	TRBD2	TGTGCCAGCAGCTTAACAAGCGGGGGGGCCTACGAGCAGTACTTC	CASSLTSGGAYEQYF
.	TRBV3-1/TRBV3-2	TRBJ1-3	.	TGTGCCAGCAGCCAAGATGGGACACTCTCCACTGGAAACACCATATATTTT	CASSQDGTLSTGNTIYF
.	TRBV10-3	TRBJ2-3	.	TGTGCCATCAGTGACCCGACTTGGGGGCCCACAGATACGCAGTATTTT	CAISDPTWGPTDTQYF
.	TRBV5-1	TRBJ2-1	TRBD1	TGCGCCAGCAGCTTATGGACAGGGGATTTTAATGAGCAGTTCTTC	CASSLWTGDFNEQFF
.	TRBV27	TRBJ2-1	.	TGTGCCAGCAAAGTCGCCACATTGGATGAGCAGTTCTTC	CASKVATLDEQFF
few	TRBV10-2	TRBJ1-5	TRBD1	TGCGCCAGCAGTGAGTCGAAACAGGGGGGTCATCAGCCCCAGCATTTT	CASSESKQGGHQPQHF
.	TRBV10-3	TRBJ1-1	TRBD1	TGTGCCATCAGTGAGAAGGGGGCAAGGGACACGACTGAAGCTTTCTTT	CAISEKGARDTTEAFF
.	TRBV12-3/TRBV12-4	TRBJ2-7	TRBD1	TGTGCCAGCGGCTTTAACAGGGGCGAGCAGTACTTC	CASGFNRGEQYF
.	TRBV29-1	TRBJ1-1	TRBD1	TGCAGCGGAACGACAGGGGCTGAAGCTTTCTTT	CSGTTGAEAFF
.	TRBV27	TRBJ1-5	.	TGTGCCAGCAGTCCCGACAGTAATCGACAGCCCCAGCATTTT	CASSPDSNRQPQHF
.	TRBV5-1	TRBJ2-4	TRBD1	TGCGCCAGCAGCCCGGGGACAGGGGGAGACATTCAGTACTTC	CASSPGTGGDIQYF
few	TRBV12-3/TRBV12-4	TRBJ1-2	TRBD1	TGTGCCAGCAGTTTAAGACAGGGTATTGGCTACACCTTC	CASSLRQGIGYTF
.	TRBV4-1	TRBJ2-7	TRBD2	TGCGCCAGCAGCCAAGCTAGCGGGGGGTCCTCCTGGGAGCAGTACTTC	CASSQASGGSSWEQYF
.	TRBV30	TRBJ1-2	TRBD1	TGTGCCTGGAGTGTATACTTAGGGACAGGAAACTATGGCTACACCTTC	CAWSVYLGTGNYGYTF
few	TRBV18	TRBJ2-2	TRBD1	TGTGCCAGCTCATCGACAGGGGCCTCCGCGAACACCGGGGAGCTGTTTTTT	CASSSTGASANTGELFF
.	TRBV2	TRBJ1-3	.	TGTGCCAGCAGCCCACAGGGAAGGAACACCATATATTTT	CASSPQGRNTIYF
.	TRBV11-3	TRBJ2-5	.	TGTGCCAGCAGCCTGGGGCGGGAGACCCAGTACTTC	CASSLGRETQYF
.	TRBV19	TRBJ1-4	TRBD1	TGTGCCAGTAGTAGACAGGGGGCAACTAATGAAAAACTGTTTTTT	CASSRQGATNEKLFF
.	TRBV19	TRBJ2-1	TRBD2	TGTGCCAGTAGTCGCAACGGGGGGAACTACAATGAGCAGTTCTTC	CASSRNGGNYNEQFF
.	TRBV18	TRBJ2-6	TRBD1	TGTGCCAGCTCACCGCGACAGGGGGCCACCTCAGGGGCCAACGTCCTGACTTTC	CASSPRQGATSGANVLTF
.	TRBV28	TRBJ2-5	TRBD1	TGTGCCAGCAGTTTCCAACGGATCCAACAGGGGTTGGGAGAGACCCAGTACTTC	CASSFQRIQQGLGETQYF
.	TRBV6-5	TRBJ1-4	.	TGTGCCAGCACGACGGAGACTAATGAAAAACTGTTTTTT	CASTTETNEKLFF
.	TRBV20-1	TRBJ2-3	TRBD2	TGCAGTGCTAGTCCGCTAGATGGCGGGGGGGCCCCAGATACGCAGTATTTT	CSASPLDGGGAPDTQYF
.	TRBV3-1/TRBV3-2	TRBJ1-2	TRBD1	TGTGCCAGCAGCGCGCGACAGGGTGCTGGCTACACCTTC	CASSARQGAGYTF
.	TRBV3-1/TRBV3-2	TRBJ1-1	.	TGTGCCAGCAGCCAAGGGGGGGTCACTGAAGCTTTCTTT	CASSQGGVTEAFF
.	TRBV5-1	TRBJ1-2	TRBD1	TGCGCCAGCAGCGTGACAGGGGCGGATGGCTACACCTTC	CASSVTGADGYTF
.	TRBV19	TRBJ2-1	TRBD1	TGTGCCAGTAGGGACAGGGGTGTCCATGAGCAGTTCTTC	CASRDRGVHEQFF
few	TRBV12-5	TRBJ1-1	.	TGTGCTAGTGGTTTGCAGAGGTCGGGGATGAACACTGAAGCTTTCTTT	CASGLQRSGMNTEAFF
.	TRBV5-8	TRBJ1-1	TRBD1	TGTGCCAGCAGCTTGGGGACAGGGAGGGCTTTCTTT	CASSLGTGRAFF
.	TRBV7-3	TRBJ2-1	.	TGTGCCAGCAGCCTAACGCGGAATGAGCAGTTCTTC	CASSLTRNEQFF
.	TRBV5-4	TRBJ2-7	TRBD1	TGTGCCAGCAGCCCCGGGACAGGGACCTCCTACGAGCAGTACTTC	CASSPGTGTSYEQYF
.	TRBV10-3	TRBJ1-1	TRBD1	TGTGCCACCCAGACAGGGAGTGCTGAAGCTTTCTTT	CATQTGSAEAFF
.	TRBV4-1	TRBJ2-6	TRBD1	TGCGCCAGCAGCCAAATCTTAGGGACAGGGGGAATCATCCTGACTTTC	CASSQILGTGGIILTF
once	TRBV11-2	TRBJ2-1	.	TGTGCCAGCAGCCGATCAGACACCCTCTCCTACAATGAGCAGTTCTTC	CASSRSDTLSYNEQFF
.	TRBV5-1	TRBJ2-5	.	TGCGCCAGCAGGTATCCTGGCTCCCAAGAGACCCAGTACTTC	CASRYPGSQETQYF
.	TRBV5-1	TRBJ2-7	TRBD2	TGCGCCAGCAGCTTAACGAGCGGGGGCCTCTCCTACGAGCAGTACTTC	CASSLTSGGLSYEQYF
.	TRBV9	TRBJ2-2	.	TGTGCCAGCAGCGTAGATAGGACAACTAACACCGGGGAGCTGTTTTTT	CASSVDRTTNTGELFF
once	TRBV10-3	TRBJ1-4	TRBD1	TGTGCCATCAGTGAGGGACAGGGGGATGAAAAACTGTTTTTT	CAISEGQGDEKLFF
.	TRBV14	TRBJ2-2	TRBD1	TGTGCCAGCAGCCAACAGGGGGCTCGGAACACCGGGGAGCTGTTTTTT	CASSQQGARNTGELFF
.	TRBV27	TRBJ2-1	TRBD2	TGTGCCAGCAGTCCCCTGGGACTAGCGGACTACAATGAGCAGTTCTTC	CASSPLGLADYNEQFF
once	TRBV6-5	TRBJ1-2	TRBD1	TGTGCCAGCAGTTACTCAGGCTCACACAGGGGGTATGGCTACACCTTC	CASSYSGSHRGYGYTF
.	TRBV3-1/TRBV3-2	TRBJ1-6	.	TGTGCCAGCAGTCCCGAGGGATCGGGCTATAATTCACCCCTCCACTTT	CASSPEGSGYNSPLHF
.	TRBV20-1	TRBJ1-2	.	TGCAGTGCCAGCAGAGGCGCGGGCTACACCTTC	CSASRGAGYTF